The 20 T cell receptor beta chains reported below all come from one sample, sequenced in a study of regulatory T cells in long-lasting Graves disease. Through Arm-PCR of CDR3 regions and iRepertoire HTBI primers, TCR beta libraries were built. From the multiplex PCR reads, TCRdb called clonotypes with MiXCR, one entry per CDR3 protein. Of about 430,000 distinct CDR3 sequences listed, around 23% are singletons. Time point indicated: persistent/refractory GD, antithyroid drugs over 5 years with positive TRAb. PBMC RNA served as the TCR library source. The sample was peripheral blood mononuclear cells (PBMCs), taken when the disease was refractory, from a patient treated with antithyroid drugs. The receptors were sampled from a female donor with Graves disease.

This clonotype came up many times. The chain carries TRBV5-5 and TRBJ2-7, with D possibly TRBD1 on 6 matching bases. This CDR3 contains 14 residues. Trimming pared 0 bases from V and 5 bases from J, leaving 12 bases between. Germline V gene sequence: CDR1 SGHKS, CDR2 YYEKEE (reference sequence). This CDR3 is CASSLGQGNDEQYF. The CDR3 DNA follows: TGTGCCAGCAGCTTGGGGCAGGGGAACGACGAGCAGTACTTC.

There are many counts of this clonotype. The chain links TRBV28 to TRBJ1-2; D is perhaps TRBD1 (6 bases). Per germline, CDR1 MDHEN and CDR2 SYDVKM. The length of the CDR3 is 15 residues. The V end lost 4 bases, the J end lost 4 bases, and 16 bases lay between the germline ends. CDR3 sequence (DNA): TGTGCCAGCAGTTCGGCGGACAGCCTAGGCTATGGCTACACCTTC. Translation: CASSSADSLGYGYTF.

This clonotype has just a few counts. The chain is built from TRBV7-9 and TRBJ1-4; possible D gene TRBD1, 5 bases. The length of the CDR3 is 17 residues. V dropped 4 bases and J dropped 0 bases, with 15 bases sitting between them. Germline assignment: CDR1 SEHNR and CDR2 FQNEAQ (reference sequence). The CDR3 coding sequence is TGTGCCAGCAGCTCAACAAGGACGGGACCAACTAATGAAAAACTGTTTTTT. Its translation is CASSSTRTGPTNEKLFF.

The gene calls are TRBV28 and TRBJ2-1; D is ambiguous. Germline lookup yields CDR1 MDHEN and CDR2 SYDVKM. The CDR3 is 16 amino acids. V gave up 2 bases and J gave up 0 bases, with 11 bases separating them. The CDR3 protein is CASSLNVLPSYNEQFF. The DNA for the CDR3 is TGTGCCAGCAGTTTAAATGTCCTCCCCTCCTACAATGAGCAGTTCTTC.

The chain has TRBV9 and TRBJ2-7, with 8 bases fitting TRBD2. The V gene's germline CDR1 is SGDLS and CDR2 YYNGEE. The CDR3 runs 15 residues. J was trimmed by 4 bases and V by 0 bases; bases with no gene match: 6. This chain's CDR3 is CASSVGWSGSYEQYF. As DNA, the CDR3 is TGTGCCAGCAGCGTAGGGTGGAGCGGGAGTTACGAGCAGTACTTC.

This clonotype was observed a few times. CDR3 sequence reads: CASGAGGHTEAFF. For the CDR3, the DNA is TGTGCCAGTGGAGCGGGGGGGCACACTGAAGCTTTCTTT. The V call is TRBV19, the J call TRBJ1-1; D is possibly TRBD1 (6 bases). V dropped 8 bases and J dropped 3 bases, with 13 bases sitting between them. The germline V gene has CDR1 LNHDA and CDR2 SQIVND (reference sequence). The CDR3 spans 13 residues.

The V and J genes are TRBV20-1 and TRBJ1-1; D uncertain. The CDR3 is 13 amino acids. The germline V gene has CDR1 DFQATT and CDR2 SNEGSKA (reference sequence). V lost 1 base to trimming and J lost 5 bases, with 11 bases between them. The CDR3 DNA reads as TGCAGTGCTAGAGCCCAGGCGGGGACTGAAGCTTTCTTT. It is translated as CSARAQAGTEAFF.

The genes are TRBV14 and TRBJ2-7, with TRBD2 as a possible D gene (8 bases). The CDR3 runs to 22 residues. Germline V gene sequence: CDR1 SGHDN, CDR2 FVKESK. V lost 4 bases and J lost 2, with 36 bases in between. The CDR3 region has the DNA TGTGCCAGCAGCCCTCGACAGGGACTAAATACATGGGAGCGGGAGAGTACCTACGAGCAGTACTTC. It translates to CASSPRQGLNTWERESTYEQYF.

This sequence joins TRBV20-1 and TRBJ2-4; D is possibly TRBD2 (6 bases). The CDR3 runs to 11 residues. Germline V CDR1 and CDR2: DFQATT, SNEGSKA (reference sequence). V dropped 6 bases and J dropped 9 bases, with 12 bases sitting between them. The CDR3 bases are TGCAGTGCCCCGGACTACTCCATTCAGTACTTC. It yields the protein CSAPDYSIQYF.

This clonotype was picked up many times. The gene calls are TRBV6-5 and TRBJ1-3; D is ambiguous. Trimming pared 4 bases from V and 3 bases from J, leaving 13 bases between. Germline CDR1 and CDR2: MNHEY and SVGAGI. The CDR3 is made up of 15 amino acids. The chain's CDR3 is CASSSESISGNTIYF. CDR3 DNA: TGTGCCAGCAGTTCCGAGTCCATAAGTGGAAACACCATATATTTT.

The chain has TRBV28 and TRBJ2-3; possible D gene TRBD2, 5 bases. CDR3 length: 14 residues. Germline CDR1 reads MDHEN; CDR2 reads SYDVKM. Trimming removed 8 bases from V and 0 bases from J, with 12 bases in between. The CDR3, as DNA: TGTGCCAGCGCCTGGCCGGGGAGCACAGATACGCAGTATTTT. Protein product: CASAWPGSTDTQYF.

On this clonotype itself: A much larger clone lies a single base off, so this may be a read error. This chain joins TRBV6-1 and TRBJ2-7; D assignment may be TRBD1 or TRBD2 (5 bases each). CDR1 and CDR2 (germline): MNHNS, SASEGT. The CDR3 loop spans 14 amino acids. V was cut by 6 bases and J by 8 bases, with 20 bases left in between. The CDR3 DNA reads TGTGCCAGCAGAAAACGGGGCTACCCTATAAAGCAGTACTTC. Encoded protein: CASRKRGYPIKQYF.

The chain joins TRBV10-3 to TRBJ2-3; D not certain. Germline-derived CDR1 and CDR2 are ENHRY and SYGVKD. The V end lost 6 bases, the J end lost 5 bases, and 12 bases lay between the germline ends. CDR3 length equals 13 residues. The CDR3 sequence is CAIRKRPEDTQYF. CDR3 nucleotides: TGTGCCATCAGGAAACGTCCTGAAGATACGCAGTATTTT.

Notes on this clonotype: This may arise from a read error, as a much more abundant clone is one base away. The rearrangement links TRBV11-2 to TRBJ2-1; D is unresolved. V lost 2 bases and J 0 bases, leaving 5 bases between the germline ends. The germline V gene has CDR1 SGHAT and CDR2 FQNNGV. This CDR3 is built from 14 residues. The CDR3 loop is CASSLIGSYNEQFF. DNA of the CDR3: TGTGCCAGCAGCTTAATAGGCTCCTACAATGAGCAGTTCTTC. The entire variable domain, with the rest obtained from reference TRBV11-2 and TRBJ2-1, is as follows: EAGVAQSPRYKIIEKRQSVAFWCNPISGHATLYWYQQILGQGPKLLIQFQNNGVVDDSQLPKDRFSAERLKGVDSTLKIQPAKLEDSAVYLCASSLIGSYNEQFFGPGTRLTVL.

The chain carries TRBV28 and TRBJ2-5, with 10 positions matching TRBD2. The J call may not be correct, given that the DNA end is closer to TRBJ2-1. This CDR3 spans 15 amino acids. In germline, CDR1 is MDHEN, CDR2 SYDVKM. The CDR3 nucleotides are TGTGCCAGCACCTGGAGTAGCGGGAGGCTGGATGAGCAGTTCTTC. Translation: CASTWSSGRLDEQFF.

This clonotype was found many times. This chain joins TRBV27 and TRBJ2-7; 7 bases match TRBD2. Unmatched junction bases numbered 15, after V lost 7 bases and J lost 0 bases. The CDR3 has 17 amino acids. CDR1 is MNHEY and CDR2 is SMNVEV in the germline V gene (reference sequence). Here the CDR3 DNA reads TGTGCCAGCACCCCTCAAGGGAGGGTCGGAAGCTCCTACGAGCAGTACTTC. The encoded protein is CASTPQGRVGSSYEQYF.

With respect to this clonotype: One junction end disagrees with the germline gene, perhaps due to a read error. The V gene is TRBV20-1, the J gene TRBJ2-7, with D possibly being TRBD1 (5 bases). CDR3 length: 12 residues. CDR1 is DFQATT, CDR2 SNEGSKA, per germline (reference sequence). In DNA form, the CDR3 reads TGCAGTGCTCCTATAAGGGGCCTCCAAAGGGCCTTC. This sequence encodes CSAPIRGLQRAF.

About this clonotype: A much bigger clone sits one base away, suggesting this may be a read error. The chain recombines TRBV12-3 or TRBV12-4 with TRBJ2-7; a possible D gene is TRBD1 (5 bases). Trimming removed 7 bases from V and 2 bases from J, with 12 bases in between. The CDR3 totals 13 residues. The DNA of the CDR3 is TGTGCCAGCACTCAGGGAACTCCCTACGAGCAGTACTTC. Its protein product is CASTQGTPYEQYF.

This clonotype was counted many times. The rearrangement joins TRBV2 to TRBJ2-2; the match to TRBD1 covers 7 bases. Germline V CDR1 and CDR2: SNHLY, FYNNEI. This CDR3 comprises 15 residues. The V and J ends lost 1 base and 5 bases, in that order; junction bases with no gene match: 4. The CDR3 sequence: CASSEEGAGTGELFF. CDR3 bases: TGTGCCAGCAGTGAAGAGGGGGCAGGGACCGGGGAGCTGTTTTTT.

This clonotype was seen only a few times. The chain combines TRBV5-1 with TRBJ1-1; no reliable D call. The CDR3 runs 14 residues. Trimming left V 2 bases short and J 1 base short, with 9 bases between. The germline V gene encodes CDR1 SGHRS and CDR2 YFSETQ. The CDR3 is CASSLLQSNTEAFF. CDR3 coding DNA: TGCGCCAGCAGCTTATTACAGTCGAACACTGAAGCTTTCTTT.